This TCR beta chain is from a study of OX40 agonist ivuxolimab in advanced cancers. Study details: A diagnosis of hepatocellular carcinoma, melanoma, renal cell or head and neck cancer was present in dose-escalation patients. Previous treatment with anti-PD-1, anti-PD-L1 or anti-CTLA-4 therapy was allowed; 35% to 50% had received some.

The repertoire was sequenced with immunoSEQ multiplex PCR; TCRdb's copy has only in-frame clones and lacks some. The sample holds some 77,000 clones, about 90% seen once. The ends lost 6 bases at V and 4 bases at J; junction bases unmatched: 7. The CDR3 consists of 15 residues. The V gene's germline CDR1 is SNHLY and CDR2 FYNNEI. V gene TRBV2 combines with J gene TRBJ2-4; 9 nucleotides align to TRBD1. Sequences were derived from CD4+ or CD8+ T cells sorted from blood, sampled in a trial of the OX40 agonist ivuxolimab. This receptor was obtained from an adult with an advanced solid tumor such as melanoma, head and neck, liver or kidney cancer. The CDR3 loop reads CASRAGDRVKNIQYF. CDR3 bases: TGTGCCAGCAGGGCGGGGGACAGGGTGAAAAACATTCAGTACTTC.